The 18 T cell receptor beta chains below were found in one sample sequenced in a study of CD8 T cells in Susac syndrome. Random hexamers were used to reverse transcribe an amount of about 0.45 to 1 ug RNA. Each CDR3 protein gets one entry after TCRdb re-called the immunoSEQ multiplex PCR reads with MiXCR. The sample holds some 130,000 distinct CDR3 sequences; about 94% are singletons and the top ten take around 0.12%. The sequencing sample was made of CD4+ T cells from PBMCs. All receptors come from a human donor with multiple sclerosis.

The gene calls are TRBV30 and TRBJ1-5; possible D gene TRBD1, 5 bases. Germline CDR1 reads GTSNPN; CDR2 reads SVGIG (reference sequence). The CDR3 is 13 amino acids. Trimming shortened V by 2 bases and J by 4 bases, and 9 bases separated the two germline ends. The CDR3 sequence: CAWSRGRNQPQHF. Here the CDR3 DNA reads TGTGCCTGGAGTAGGGGACGGAATCAGCCCCAGCATTTT.

This CDR3 is CASSVGFNDRTDTQYF. The CDR3 region has the DNA TGTGCCAGCAGCGTAGGATTTAACGACCGTACAGATACGCAGTATTTT. The rearrangement uses TRBV9 and TRBJ2-3; D is uncertain. V was clipped by 0 bases and J by 3 bases, with 14 bases between them. Germline CDR1 is SGDLS and CDR2 is YYNGEE. This CDR3 has 16 residues.

The chain recombines TRBV3-1 with TRBJ1-1; no definite D call. The CDR3 contains 14 residues. Germline V lookup: CDR1 LGHDT, CDR2 YNNKEL (reference sequence). V lost 4 bases and J 8 bases, leaving 17 bases between the germline ends. This CDR3 is CASSLDGGAFEAFF. The CDR3 nucleotides are TGTGCCAGCAGCCTGGACGGAGGAGCTTTCGAAGCTTTCTTT.

CDR3 sequence reads: CASSLGTGRRETQYF. DNA of the CDR3: TGTGCCAGCAGCTTAGGGACAGGGCGGAGGGAGACCCAGTACTTC. The chain recombines TRBV11-2 with TRBJ2-5, with TRBD1 matching 8 bases. This CDR3 region has 15 residues. Germline-derived CDR1 and CDR2 are SGHAT and FQNNGV. Losses at the gene ends were 1 base for V and 5 bases for J; bases not matched to a gene: 6.

In its sample, this clonotype was seen a few times. V is TRBV5-1 and J is TRBJ2-2; possible D gene TRBD2, 6 bases. The ends were cut back, 0 bases at V and 3 bases at J, with 15 bases in the middle. Germline CDR1 and CDR2: SGHRS and YFSETQ. This CDR3 spans 17 amino acids. CDR3 bases: TGCGCCAGCAGCTTGGTCTACGCGGGAACTGACACCGGGGAGCTGTTTTTT. Residues: CASSLVYAGTDTGELFF.

The V gene is TRBV29-1, the J gene TRBJ1-1; D gene unclear. With 4 bases removed from V and 0 bases from J, the gap between germline ends came to 9 bases. CDR3 length: 13 amino acids. Germline lookup yields CDR1 SQVTM and CDR2 ANQGSEA. CDR3 sequence reads: CSVAGRMNTEAFF. For the CDR3, the DNA is TGCAGCGTTGCAGGCAGGATGAACACTGAAGCTTTCTTT.

The chain couples TRBV20-1 to TRBJ1-2; D remains unclear. Germline V gene lookup returns CDR1 DFQATT and CDR2 SNEGSKA (reference sequence). V gave up 3 bases and J gave up 7 bases, with 12 bases separating them. This CDR3 is 12 amino acids long. As DNA, the CDR3 is TGCAGTGCTAGTCGACAAAGCAGTGGCTACACCTTC. As protein: CSASRQSSGYTF.

The genes are TRBV15 and TRBJ2-3, with D tentatively TRBD2 (6 bases). V lost 1 base to trimming and J lost 2 bases, with 16 bases between them. This CDR3 is built from 17 residues. The germline gives CDR1 LNHNV, CDR2 YYDKDF (reference sequence). CDR3 sequence (DNA): TGTGCCACCAGCAGAGTCCCCGGCGGGGCCCACACAGATACGCAGTATTTT. Its protein is CATSRVPGGAHTDTQYF.

This chain uses TRBV20-1 with TRBJ1-1, with 7 bases that match TRBD1. After removal of 5 bases from V and 4 bases from J, the junction contained 7 bases not matched to a gene. The CDR3 is 13 residues long. Germline loops: CDR1 DFQATT, CDR2 SNEGSKA (reference sequence). CDR3 DNA: TGCAGTGCTCCCCCGGGACAGATCACTGAAGCTTTCTTT. Translation: CSAPPGQITEAFF.

This chain connects TRBV19 to TRBJ1-5; D call uncertain. In germline, CDR1 is LNHDA, CDR2 SQIVND (reference sequence). The CDR3 covers 14 residues. V lost 6 bases, J lost 4 bases, and 13 bases lay in between. The CDR3 region is CASSFEAPNQPQHF. The CDR3 coding sequence is TGTGCCAGTAGCTTTGAGGCCCCGAATCAGCCCCAGCATTTT. The whole variable domain, remainder taken from reference TRBV19 and TRBJ1-5, is DGGITQSPKYLFRKEGQNVTLSCEQNLNHDAMYWYRQDPGQGLRLIYYSQIVNDFQKGDIAEGYSVSREKKESFPLTVTSAQKNPTAFYLCASSFEAPNQPQHFGDGTRLSIL.

The rearrangement uses TRBV7-9 and TRBJ2-6; D possibly matches TRBD1 or TRBD2 (5 bases each). The length of the CDR3 is 16 residues. Germline V gene data show CDR1 as SEHNR and CDR2 as FQNEAQ (reference sequence). Trimming shortened V by 1 base and J by 0 bases, and 7 bases separated the two germline ends. The CDR3 DNA reads TGTGCCAGCAGCTTAGGGGGGTACTCTGGGGCCAACGTCCTGACTTTC. It encodes CASSLGGYSGANVLTF.

The V and J genes are TRBV6-2 or TRBV6-3 and TRBJ1-6, with D unresolved. CDR3 length equals 17 residues. The ends were cut back, 0 bases at V and 0 bases at J, with 9 bases in the middle. The germline V gene has CDR1 MNHEY and CDR2 SVGEGT. CDR3 protein: CASSYSPASSYNSPLHF. The CDR3, as DNA: TGTGCCAGCAGTTACTCCCCGGCGAGCTCCTATAATTCACCCCTCCACTTT.

V is TRBV19 and J is TRBJ1-5, with unresolved D. The CDR3 sequence is 14 residues long. Germline CDR1 LNHDA, CDR2 SQIVND (reference sequence). Trimming stripped 3 bases from V and 0 bases from J, with 6 bases between. DNA of the CDR3: TGTGCCAGTAGTATTCGGTATAGCAATCAGCCCCAGCATTTT. Its translation: CASSIRYSNQPQHF.

V usage is TRBV30 and J usage is TRBJ1-2; D perhaps matches TRBD1 (5 bases). Germline V lookup: CDR1 GTSNPN, CDR2 SVGIG (reference sequence). V gave up 0 bases and J gave up 4 bases, with 12 bases separating them. The CDR3 length is 14 residues. The chain's CDR3 is CAWSVVRGSYGYTF. For the CDR3, the DNA is TGTGCCTGGAGTGTAGTCCGGGGGAGCTATGGCTACACCTTC.

V usage is TRBV28 and J usage is TRBJ2-4, with D possibly matching TRBD2 (5 bases). Germline V gene sequence: CDR1 MDHEN, CDR2 SYDVKM. The CDR3 totals 16 residues. V dropped 3 bases and J dropped 0 bases, with 12 bases sitting between them. The CDR3 coding sequence is TGTGCCAGCAGTTTGGAGGCGGGCCTAGCCAAAAACATTCAGTACTTC. It encodes CASSLEAGLAKNIQYF.

The gene calls are TRBV2 and TRBJ2-1, with no clear D. This CDR3 is 14 amino acids long. V was pared by 0 bases and J by 5 bases, with 8 bases between. Germline CDR1 is SNHLY and CDR2 is FYNNEI. CDR3: CASSEASIDNEQFF. CDR3 bases: TGTGCCAGCAGTGAAGCCTCGATTGACAATGAGCAGTTCTTC. The full variable domain, rest sourced from reference TRBV2 and TRBJ2-1, is EPEVTQTPSHQVTQMGQEVILRCVPISNHLYFYWYRQILGQKVEFLVSFYNNEISEKSEIFDDQFSVERPDGSNFTLKIRSTKLEDSAMYFCASSEASIDNEQFFGPGTRLTVL.

DNA of the CDR3: TGTGCCAGCAGCTTAGCGCCGGTAACTGGGGCCAACGTCCTGACTTTC. Translating it yields CASSLAPVTGANVLTF. This chain uses TRBV7-6 with TRBJ2-6; D gene ambiguous. Trimming removed 0 bases from V and 2 bases from J, with 8 bases in between. The CDR3 is 16 residues long. CDR1 is SGHVS, CDR2 FNYEAQ, per germline.

The sample holds a few counts of this clonotype. The chain links TRBV5-4 to TRBJ2-5; TRBD1 is a possible D gene (6 bases). V lost 2 bases and J lost 5, with 10 bases in between. Germline V gene lookup returns CDR1 SGHNT and CDR2 YYREEE (reference sequence). CDR3 length: 13 residues. The CDR3 sequence: CASSLDRRETQYF. In nucleotides, the CDR3 is TGTGCCAGCAGCTTAGACAGGCGGGAGACCCAGTACTTC.